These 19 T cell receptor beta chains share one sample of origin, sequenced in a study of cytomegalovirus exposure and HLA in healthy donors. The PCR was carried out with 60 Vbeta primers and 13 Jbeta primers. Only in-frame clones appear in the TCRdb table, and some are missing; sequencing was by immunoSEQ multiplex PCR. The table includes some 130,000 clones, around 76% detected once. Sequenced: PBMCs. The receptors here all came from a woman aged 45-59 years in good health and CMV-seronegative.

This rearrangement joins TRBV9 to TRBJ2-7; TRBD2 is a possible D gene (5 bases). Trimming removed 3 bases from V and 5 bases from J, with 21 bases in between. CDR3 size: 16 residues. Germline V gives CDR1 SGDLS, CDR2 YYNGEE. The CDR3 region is CASSAGLRSAGHEQYF. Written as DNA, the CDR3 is TGTGCCAGCAGCGCGGGGTTGAGATCCGCAGGCCACGAGCAGTACTTC.

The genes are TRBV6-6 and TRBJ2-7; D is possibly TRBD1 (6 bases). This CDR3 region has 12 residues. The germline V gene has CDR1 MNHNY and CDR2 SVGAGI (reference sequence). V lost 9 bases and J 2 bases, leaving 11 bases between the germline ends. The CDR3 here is CASGGQTYEQYF. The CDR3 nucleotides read TGTGCCAGTGGGGGACAAACCTACGAGCAGTACTTC.

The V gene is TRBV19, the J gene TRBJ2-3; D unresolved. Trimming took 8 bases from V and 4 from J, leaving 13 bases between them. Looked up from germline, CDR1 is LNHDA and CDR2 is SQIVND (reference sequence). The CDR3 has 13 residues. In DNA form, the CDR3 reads TGTGCCAGTCTTGCTTCAGATTCAGATACGCAGTATTTT. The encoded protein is CASLASDSDTQYF.

Here the CDR3 DNA reads TGTGCCAGTGGGCGGGAGCGGAGTTTAGAGACCCAGTACTTC. This encodes CASGRERSLETQYF. The gene calls are TRBV19 and TRBJ2-5; TRBD2 agrees at 7 bases. This CDR3 spans 14 amino acids. The germline gives CDR1 LNHDA, CDR2 SQIVND (reference sequence). With V trimmed by 8 bases and J by 4 bases, 10 bases remained unmatched.

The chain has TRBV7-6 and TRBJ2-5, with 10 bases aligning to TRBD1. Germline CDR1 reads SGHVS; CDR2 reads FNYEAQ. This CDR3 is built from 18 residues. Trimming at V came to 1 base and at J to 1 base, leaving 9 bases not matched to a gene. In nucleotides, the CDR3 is TGTGCCAGCAGCTTAGGTTCGGGGGGACAGGGGTTCCAAGAGACCCAGTACTTC. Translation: CASSLGSGGQGFQETQYF.

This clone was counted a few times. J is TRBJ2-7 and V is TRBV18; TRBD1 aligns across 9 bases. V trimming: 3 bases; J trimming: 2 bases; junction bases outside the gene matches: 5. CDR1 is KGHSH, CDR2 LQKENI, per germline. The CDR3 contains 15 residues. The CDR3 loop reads CASSPAGTGTYEQYV. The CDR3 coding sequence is TGTGCCAGCTCACCCGCCGGGACAGGGACCTACGAGCAGTACGTC.

CDR3: CATSRDLAAASTDTQYF. In nucleotides, the CDR3 is TGTGCCACCAGCAGAGATCTAGCGGCCGCTAGCACAGATACGCAGTATTTT. The chain recombines TRBV15 with TRBJ2-3, with 7 positions matching TRBD2. Germline assignment: CDR1 LNHNV and CDR2 YYDKDF (reference sequence). The CDR3 consists of 17 residues. J lost 0 bases, V lost 0 bases, and 6 bases had no gene match.

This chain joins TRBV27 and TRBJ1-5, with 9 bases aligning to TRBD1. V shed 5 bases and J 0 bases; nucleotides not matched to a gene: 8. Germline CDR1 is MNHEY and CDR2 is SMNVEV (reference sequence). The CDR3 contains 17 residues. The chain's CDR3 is CASSRRQGDPSNQPQHF. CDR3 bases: TGTGCCAGCAGTAGAAGACAGGGGGATCCTAGCAATCAGCCCCAGCATTTT.

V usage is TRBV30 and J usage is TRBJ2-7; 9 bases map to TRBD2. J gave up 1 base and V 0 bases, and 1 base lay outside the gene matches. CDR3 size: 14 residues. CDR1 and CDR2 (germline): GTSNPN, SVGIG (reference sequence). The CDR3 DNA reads TGTGCCTGGAGTGTAGCGGGAGGTTCCTACGAGCAGTACTTC. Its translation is CAWSVAGGSYEQYF.

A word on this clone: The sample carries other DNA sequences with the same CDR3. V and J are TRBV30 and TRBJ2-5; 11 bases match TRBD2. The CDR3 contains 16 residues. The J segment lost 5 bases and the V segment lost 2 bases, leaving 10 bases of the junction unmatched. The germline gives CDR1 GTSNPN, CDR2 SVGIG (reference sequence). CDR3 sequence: CAWSPLLAGGGETQYF. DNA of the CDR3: TGTGCCTGGAGTCCCCTCCTAGCGGGAGGAGGGGAGACCCAGTACTTC.

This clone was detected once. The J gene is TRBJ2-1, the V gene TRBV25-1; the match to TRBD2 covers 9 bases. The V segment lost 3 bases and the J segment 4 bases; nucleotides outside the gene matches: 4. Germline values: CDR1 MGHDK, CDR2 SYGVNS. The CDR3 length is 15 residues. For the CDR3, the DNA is TGTGCCAGCAGTGAGGGCGGGAGGGCTTACAATGAGCAGTTCTTC. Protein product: CASSEGGRAYNEQFF.

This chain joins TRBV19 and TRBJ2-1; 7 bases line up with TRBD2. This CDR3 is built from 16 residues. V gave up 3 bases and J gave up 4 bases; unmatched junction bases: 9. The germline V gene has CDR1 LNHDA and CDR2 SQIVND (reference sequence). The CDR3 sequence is CASSIRQAGVYNEQFF. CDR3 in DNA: TGTGCCAGTAGTATCAGGCAGGCGGGAGTTTACAATGAGCAGTTCTTC.

CDR3 residues: CSVGPQGGPNEKLFF. In nucleotides, the CDR3 is TGCAGCGTTGGACCCCAAGGAGGTCCTAATGAAAAACTGTTTTTT. This chain links TRBV29-1 with TRBJ1-4; unclear D gene. Germline V lookup: CDR1 SQVTM, CDR2 ANQGSEA. Trimming stripped 4 bases from V and 3 bases from J, with 15 bases between. CDR3 length equals 15 residues. Combining the CDR3 with reference TRBV29-1 and TRBJ1-4 gives the whole variable domain SAVISQKPSRDICQRGTSLTIQCQVDSQVTMMFWYRQQPGQSLTLIATANQGSEATYESGFVIDKFPISRPNLTFSTLTVSNMSPEDSSIYLCSVGPQGGPNEKLFFGSGTQLSVL.

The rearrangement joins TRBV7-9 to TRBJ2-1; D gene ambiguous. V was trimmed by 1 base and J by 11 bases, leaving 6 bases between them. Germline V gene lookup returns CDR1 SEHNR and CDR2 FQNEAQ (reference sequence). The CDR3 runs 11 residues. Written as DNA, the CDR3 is TGTGCCAGCAGCTTAGGCACACAGCAGTTCTTC. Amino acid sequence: CASSLGTQQFF. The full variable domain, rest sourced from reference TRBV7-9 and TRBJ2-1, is DTGVSQNPRHKITKRGQNVTFRCDPISEHNRLYWYRQTLGQGPEFLTYFQNEAQLEKSRLLSDRFSAERPKGSFSTLEIQRTEQGDSAMYLCASSLGTQQFFGPGTRLTVL.

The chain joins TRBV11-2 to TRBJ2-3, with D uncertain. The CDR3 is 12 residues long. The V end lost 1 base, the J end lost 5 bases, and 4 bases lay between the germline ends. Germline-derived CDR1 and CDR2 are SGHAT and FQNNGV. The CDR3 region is CASSLGLDTQYF. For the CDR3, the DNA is TGTGCCAGCAGCTTAGGACTAGATACGCAGTATTTT.

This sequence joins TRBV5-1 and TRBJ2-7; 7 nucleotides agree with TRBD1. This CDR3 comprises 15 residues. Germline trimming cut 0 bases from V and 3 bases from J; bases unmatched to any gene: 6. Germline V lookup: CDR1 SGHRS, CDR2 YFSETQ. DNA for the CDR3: TGCGCCAGCAGCTTGGGTTCAGGGGGTAGCTACGAGCAGTACTTC. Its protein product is CASSLGSGGSYEQYF.

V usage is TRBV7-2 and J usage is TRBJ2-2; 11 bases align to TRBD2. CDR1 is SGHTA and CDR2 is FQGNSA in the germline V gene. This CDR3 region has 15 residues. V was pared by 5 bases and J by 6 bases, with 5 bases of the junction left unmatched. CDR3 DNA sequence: TGTGCCAGCAGCGTAGATAGCGGGAGGGCCGGGGAGCTGTTTTTT. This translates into CASSVDSGRAGELFF.

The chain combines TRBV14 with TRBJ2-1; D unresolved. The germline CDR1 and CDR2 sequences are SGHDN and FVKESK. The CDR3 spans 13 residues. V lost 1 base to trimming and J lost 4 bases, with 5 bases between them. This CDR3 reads CASSQGLYNEQFF. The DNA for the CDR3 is TGTGCCAGCAGCCAAGGACTTTACAATGAGCAGTTCTTC.

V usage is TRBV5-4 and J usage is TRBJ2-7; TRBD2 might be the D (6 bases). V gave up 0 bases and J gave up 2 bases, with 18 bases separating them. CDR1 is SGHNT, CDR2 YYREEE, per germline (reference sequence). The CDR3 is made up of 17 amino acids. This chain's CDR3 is CASSLEPGRIGAYEQYV. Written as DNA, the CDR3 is TGTGCCAGCAGCTTGGAACCCGGGAGAATCGGAGCCTACGAGCAGTACGTC.